A single sample is the source of the 8 T cell receptor beta chains below, sequenced in a study of shared clonotypes between healthy human individuals. Clones were sequenced by immunoSEQ multiplex PCR, and TCRdb holds only the in-frame ones, with some missing. The repertoire includes more than 2,000,000 clones, around nine tenths of them detected once, and over 0.12% sits in the top ten. Sequenced input: naive CD4+ T cells sorted from blood. The subset: CD45RA+ positively selected. The origin of the receptors is a man younger than 35 in good health.

V usage is TRBV19 and J usage is TRBJ2-7; 14 bases line up with TRBD2. The germline V gene has CDR1 LNHDA and CDR2 SQIVND (reference sequence). V dropped 4 bases and J dropped 7; count of bases not matched to a gene: 3. CDR3 size: 14 residues. CDR3 region: CASSRLAGGPEQYF. The CDR3 DNA sequence: TGTGCCAGTAGTAGACTAGCGGGAGGGCCTGAGCAGTACTTC.

The chain combines TRBV5-4 with TRBJ1-3, with 7 bases fitting TRBD1. Per germline, CDR1 SGHNT and CDR2 YYREEE (reference sequence). J was trimmed by 2 bases and V by 4 bases; bases with no gene match: 6. The CDR3 extends over 15 amino acids. CDR3 DNA: TGTGCCAGCAGCCAACAAGGGGGCACTGGAAACACCATATATTTT. The encoded protein is CASSQQGGTGNTIYF.

This clone has a handful of counts. V gene TRBV19 combines with J gene TRBJ2-1; D may be TRBD2 (5 bases). The CDR3 sequence is 16 residues long. Germline V gene data show CDR1 as LNHDA and CDR2 as SQIVND (reference sequence). The V end was cut by 6 bases, the J end by 9 bases, with 24 bases between. CDR3 region: CASSLGGRTSRVEQFF. CDR3 nucleotide sequence: TGTGCCAGTAGCCTCGGAGGCCGTACTTCAAGGGTTGAGCAGTTCTTC.

J is TRBJ1-1 and V is TRBV4-1; D might be TRBD1 (5 bases). V lost 4 bases, J lost 9 bases, and 18 bases lay in between. Germline V gene sequence: CDR1 MGHRA, CDR2 YSYEKL. This CDR3 region has 14 residues. The CDR3 DNA sequence: TGCGCCAGCAGCCCCAGGGCCTCAGAGGGGAAAGCTTTCTTT. Residues: CASSPRASEGKAFF.

This chain uses TRBV13 with TRBJ2-7; D assignment may be TRBD1 or TRBD2 (5 bases each). Deletions cut 5 bases from V and 3 bases from J, with 14 bases between. The germline CDR1 and CDR2 sequences are PRHDT and FYEKMQ (reference sequence). This CDR3 comprises 14 residues. CDR3 region: CASSLRGRDYEQYF. DNA of the CDR3: TGTGCCAGCAGCCTCCGGGGCAGAGACTACGAGCAGTACTTC.

V and J are TRBV19 and TRBJ1-5; 9 nucleotides agree with TRBD1. CDR1 is LNHDA, CDR2 SQIVND, per germline (reference sequence). V dropped 6 bases and J dropped 1; count of bases not matched to a gene: 4. The CDR3 loop spans 15 amino acids. The CDR3 spells CASSPTGGSNQPQHF. The CDR3 DNA is TGTGCCAGTAGCCCGACAGGGGGGAGCAATCAGCCCCAGCATTTT.

The chain is built from TRBV5-4 and TRBJ2-5; D is tentatively TRBD1 or TRBD2 (6 bases each). The V end was cut by 4 bases, the J end by 4 bases, with 20 bases between. Germline assignment: CDR1 SGHNT and CDR2 YYREEE (reference sequence). CDR3 length: 16 amino acids. CDR3: CASSDYVGGRRETQYF. The CDR3 coding sequence is TGTGCCAGCAGCGACTACGTGGGGGGCCGTAGAGAGACCCAGTACTTC.

The chain links TRBV6-1 to TRBJ1-5, with D possibly being TRBD1 (6 bases). The V and J ends lost 1 base and 7 bases respectively, with 17 bases between them. Germline assignment: CDR1 MNHNS and CDR2 SASEGT. The CDR3 covers 16 residues. This CDR3 is CASSEDPGQGYQPQHF. CDR3 DNA: TGTGCCAGCAGTGAAGACCCAGGGCAGGGGTACCAGCCCCAGCATTTT.